The present T cell receptor beta chain was sequenced within a study of T cell repertoires in cytomegalovirus infection. Looking at the study overall: Public TCR beta signatures provided an indication of both CMV infection and a matching HLA type.

TCRdb re-analysed the reads in MiXCR, keeping a single row per CDR3 protein. The table records about 360,000 distinct CDR3 sequences, about a sixth of them present only once. General study findings and limits: Public TCR beta family frequency separated CMV-and-HLA carriers, including in an independent cohort. CMV-specific HLA-C-restricted TCR beta clonotypes dominated the ex vivo response.

A few counts support this clonotype. No antigen is known for it. The receptor comes from a human donor in good health (CMV status not recorded). Some clones in this sample may be carry-over from other donors' samples. Sequencing was done on a sample of PBMCs.

CDR3 protein: CATSDGWLFEAFF. The CDR3 bases are TGTGCCACCTCGGACGGCTGGTTGTTTGAAGCTTTCTTT. This sequence joins TRBV15 and TRBJ1-1, with unresolved D. The CDR3 covers 13 residues. The V end lost 8 bases, the J end lost 7 bases, and 17 bases lay between the germline ends. Germline CDR1 and CDR2: LNHNV and YYDKDF (reference sequence).